This TCR beta chain was found in a study of beta chain features in type 1 diabetes. General study findings and limits: Here, the possible influence of HLA type (on TCRB rearrangement) remained unresolved. Reads derived from cDNA could over-represent cells showing high TCR expression.

There are a few counts of this clone. Its antigen is as yet unknown. V lost 5 bases, J lost 6 bases, and 11 bases stayed unmatched. Looked up from germline, CDR1 is SGHRS and CDR2 is YFSETQ. The CDR3 totals 16 residues. Central memory, naive, regulatory and stem cell-like memory CD4+ cells were sorted by CD45RO/CCR7/CD25/CD127/CD95/CD27. Sequencing targeted expressed TCRB transcripts, as all isolated RNA had been reverse transcribed. Using immunoSEQ multiplex PCR, the repertoire was profiled, and TCRdb retains in-frame clones only, with some absent. The sample holds 350,000 to 400,000 clones, about 16% seen once.

The source material was naive CD4+ T cells from blood. This rearrangement joins TRBV5-1 to TRBJ2-7; 13 bases are a match to TRBD2. This TCR was sampled from a young woman in good health. This CDR3 reads CASRLTGLAGVGEQYF. In DNA form, the CDR3 reads TGCGCCAGCAGGCTTACCGGACTAGCGGGAGTAGGCGAGCAGTACTTC.